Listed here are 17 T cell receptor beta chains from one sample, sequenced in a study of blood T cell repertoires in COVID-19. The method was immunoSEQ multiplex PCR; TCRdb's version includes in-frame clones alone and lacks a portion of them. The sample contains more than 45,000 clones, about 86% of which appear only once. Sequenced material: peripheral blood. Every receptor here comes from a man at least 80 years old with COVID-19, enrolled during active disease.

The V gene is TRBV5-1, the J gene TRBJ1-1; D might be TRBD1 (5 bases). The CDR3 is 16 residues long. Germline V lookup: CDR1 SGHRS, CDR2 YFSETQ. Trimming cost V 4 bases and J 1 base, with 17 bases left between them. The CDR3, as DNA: TGCGCCAGCAGCCCTACCCAGACAGCTCCGAACACTGAAGCTTTCTTT. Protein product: CASSPTQTAPNTEAFF.

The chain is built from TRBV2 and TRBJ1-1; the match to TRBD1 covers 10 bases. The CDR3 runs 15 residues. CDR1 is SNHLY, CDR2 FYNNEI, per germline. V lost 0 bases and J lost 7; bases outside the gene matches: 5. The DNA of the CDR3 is TGTGCCAGCAGTGAAGCGCCCGGACAGGGGGGTGAAGCTTTCTTT. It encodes CASSEAPGQGGEAFF.

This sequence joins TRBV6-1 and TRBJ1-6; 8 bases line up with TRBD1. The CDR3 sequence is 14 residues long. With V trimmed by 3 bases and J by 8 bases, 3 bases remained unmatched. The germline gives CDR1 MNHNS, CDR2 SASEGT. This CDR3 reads CASSDNRGYSPLHF. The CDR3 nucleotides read TGTGCCAGCAGTGATAACAGGGGGTATTCACCCCTCCACTTT.

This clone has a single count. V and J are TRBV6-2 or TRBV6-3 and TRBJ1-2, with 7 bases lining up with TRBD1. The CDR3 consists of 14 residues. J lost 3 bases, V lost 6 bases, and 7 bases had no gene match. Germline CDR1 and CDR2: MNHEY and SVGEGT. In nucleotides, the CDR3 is TGTGCCAGCAGCCCTCAGGGGGGCTACTATGGCTACACCTTC. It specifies CASSPQGGYYGYTF.

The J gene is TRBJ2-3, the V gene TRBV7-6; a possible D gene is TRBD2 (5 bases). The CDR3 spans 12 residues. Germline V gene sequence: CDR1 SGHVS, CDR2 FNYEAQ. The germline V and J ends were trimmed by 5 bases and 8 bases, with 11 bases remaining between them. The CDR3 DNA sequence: TGTGCCAGCAGCCCCAATCGGGGTACGCAGTATTTT. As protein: CASSPNRGTQYF. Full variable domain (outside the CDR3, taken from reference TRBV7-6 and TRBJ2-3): GAGVSQSPRYKVTKRGQDVALRCDPISGHVSLYWYRQALGQGPEFLTYFNYEAQQDKSGLPNDRFSAERPEGSISTLTIQRTEQRDSAMYRCASSPNRGTQYFGPGTRLTVL.

The CDR3 here is CATSDPGREKLFF. The CDR3 DNA sequence: TGTGCCACCAGTGACCCGGGGAGGGAAAAACTGTTTTTT. This sequence joins TRBV24-1 and TRBJ1-4; D gene uncertain. Trimming left V 4 bases short and J 8 bases short, with 10 bases between. This CDR3 has 13 amino acids. The germline CDR1 and CDR2 sequences are KGHDR and SFDVKD.

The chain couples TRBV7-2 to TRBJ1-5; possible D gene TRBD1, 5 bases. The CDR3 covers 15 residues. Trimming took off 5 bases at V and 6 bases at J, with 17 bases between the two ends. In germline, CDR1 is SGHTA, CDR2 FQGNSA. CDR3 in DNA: TGTGCCAGCAGCAGAACGGGGGGGGGTAGTCAGCCCCAGCATTTT. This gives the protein CASSRTGGGSQPQHF.

This CDR3 reads CASGGTLNTGELFF. The CDR3 coding sequence is TGCGCCAGCGGCGGGACGCTGAACACCGGGGAGCTGTTTTTT. The J gene is TRBJ2-2, the V gene TRBV5-1; D might be TRBD2 (6 bases). The germline gives CDR1 SGHRS, CDR2 YFSETQ. The CDR3 extends over 14 amino acids. Trimming took 7 bases from V and 1 from J, leaving 11 bases between them. The entire variable domain, with the rest obtained from reference TRBV5-1 and TRBJ2-2, is as follows: KAGVTQTPRYLIKTRGQQVTLSCSPISGHRSVSWYQQTPGQGLQFLFEYFSETQRNKGNFPGRFSGRQFSNSRSEMNVSTLELGDSALYLCASGGTLNTGELFFGEGSRLTVL.

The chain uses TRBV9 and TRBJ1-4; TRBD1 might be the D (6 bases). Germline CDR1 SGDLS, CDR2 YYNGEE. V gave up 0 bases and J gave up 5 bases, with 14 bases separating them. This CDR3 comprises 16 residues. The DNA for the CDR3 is TGTGCCAGCAGCGTAGACACTTGGACAGAGAATGAAAAACTGTTTTTT. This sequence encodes CASSVDTWTENEKLFF.

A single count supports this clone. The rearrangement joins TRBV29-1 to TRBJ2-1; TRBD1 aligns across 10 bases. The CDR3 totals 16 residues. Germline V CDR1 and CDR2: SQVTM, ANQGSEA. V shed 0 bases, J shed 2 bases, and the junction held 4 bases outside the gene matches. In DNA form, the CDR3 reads TGCAGCGTTGAAGACCTGACAGGGGGCGCCTACAATGAGCAGTTCTTC. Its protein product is CSVEDLTGGAYNEQFF.

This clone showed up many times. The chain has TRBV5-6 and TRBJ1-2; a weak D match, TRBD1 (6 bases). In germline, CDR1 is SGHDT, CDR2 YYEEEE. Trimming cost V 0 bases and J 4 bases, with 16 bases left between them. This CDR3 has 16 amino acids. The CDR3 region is CASSLAPWGPTYGYTF. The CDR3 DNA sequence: TGTGCCAGCAGCTTGGCCCCATGGGGGCCCACCTATGGCTACACCTTC.

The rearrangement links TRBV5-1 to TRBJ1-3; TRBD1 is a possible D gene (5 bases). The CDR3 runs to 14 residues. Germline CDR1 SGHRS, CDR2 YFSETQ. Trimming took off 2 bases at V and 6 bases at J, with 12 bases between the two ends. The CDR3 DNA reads TGCGCCAGCAGCTTAGAAGGGGTCGAAAACACCATATATTTT. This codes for CASSLEGVENTIYF.

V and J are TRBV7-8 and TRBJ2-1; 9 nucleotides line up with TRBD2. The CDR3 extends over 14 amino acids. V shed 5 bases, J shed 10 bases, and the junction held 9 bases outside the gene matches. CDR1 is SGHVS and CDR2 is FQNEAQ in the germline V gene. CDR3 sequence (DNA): TGTGCCAGCAGCCCAATGGTAGCGGGAGTGGAGCAGTTCTTC. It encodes CASSPMVAGVEQFF.

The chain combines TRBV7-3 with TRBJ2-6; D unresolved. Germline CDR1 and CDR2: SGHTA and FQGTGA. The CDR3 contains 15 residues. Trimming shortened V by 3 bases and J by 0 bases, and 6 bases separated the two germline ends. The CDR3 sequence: CASSLTLSGANVLTF. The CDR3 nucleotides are TGTGCCAGCAGCTTGACACTCTCTGGGGCCAACGTCCTGACTTTC.

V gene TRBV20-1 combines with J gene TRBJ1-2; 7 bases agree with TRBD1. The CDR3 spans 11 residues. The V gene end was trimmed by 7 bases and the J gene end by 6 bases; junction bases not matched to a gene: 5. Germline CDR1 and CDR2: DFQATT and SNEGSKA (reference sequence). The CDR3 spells CSVGTVDGYTF. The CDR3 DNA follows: TGCAGTGTTGGGACAGTAGATGGCTACACCTTC.

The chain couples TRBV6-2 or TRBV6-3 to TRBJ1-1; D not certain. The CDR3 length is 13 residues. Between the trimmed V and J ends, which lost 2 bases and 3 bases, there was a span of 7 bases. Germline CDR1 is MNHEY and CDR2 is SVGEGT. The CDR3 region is CASSYEGDTEAFF. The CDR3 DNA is TGTGCCAGCAGTTACGAGGGTGACACTGAAGCTTTCTTT.

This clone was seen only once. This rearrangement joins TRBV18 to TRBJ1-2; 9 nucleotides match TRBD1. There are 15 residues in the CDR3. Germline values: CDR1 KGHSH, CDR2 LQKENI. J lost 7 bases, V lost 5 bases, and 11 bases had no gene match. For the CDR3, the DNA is TGTGCCAGCTCATCATCCCGGGACAGGGTAGTTGGCTACACCTTC. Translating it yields CASSSSRDRVVGYTF.